This entry is about one TCR beta chain. Its recognized antigen is unknown. No much larger clonotype is one base removed from it; base qualities were not supplied. Patients with a history of autoimmune disease or receiving systemic immunosuppression were excluded from the trial. Peripheral blood for TCR sequencing was collected from all dose cohorts at baseline, on cycle 4 day 1, and on cycle 7 day 1. The samples were taken from a phase I, first-in-human, multicenter, open-label dose-escalation trial of ivuxolimab. Adults with locally advanced or metastatic melanoma, renal cell, hepatocellular, or head and neck squamous cell carcinoma were enrolled in the trial. Before TCR sequencing, CD4+ and CD8+ T cells were separately sorted from peripheral blood. The data originate from a study of OX40 agonist ivuxolimab in advanced cancers. Background on the whole study: Ivuxolimab, which targeted the costimulatory receptor OX40 (CD134), was an agonistic, fully human IgG2 monoclonal antibody. In the dose-escalation cohort, roughly 82% of patients were male, and the mean age was approximately 60 years with a range of about 20 to 79. Intravenous ivuxolimab was administered to patients every 2 weeks at six dose levels: 0.01, 0.1, 0.3, 1.5, 3 and 10 mg/kg. Prior anti-PD-1, anti-PD-L1 or anti-CTLA-4 therapy was permitted, and roughly two fifths of dose-escalation patients had received checkpoint inhibitors. Of the approximately 50 dose-escalation patients, hepatocellular carcinoma was present in roughly 19, melanoma in around 15, renal cell carcinoma in 9 and head and neck cancer in 9. Partial responses were achieved by three dose-escalation patients, of whom one had hepatocellular carcinoma and two had cutaneous melanoma. The paper covers the monotherapy dose-escalation part of the phase I ivuxolimab trial, which included N of about 56 patients. The purpose of peripheral TCRbeta sequencing was to test whether ivuxolimab changed TCR sequence diversity and led to clonal T-cell expansion.

The paper as a whole reports these results and caveats: The antigen specificity of the clonally expanded peripheral T cells was not determined. At doses of 0.1 to 3.0 mg/kg, clonal expansion of both CD4+ and CD8+ blood T cells was observed from baseline to week 6. After ivuxolimab, more expanded clones were found on average in CD8+ T cells than in CD4+ T cells. Low levels of normalized T-cell clonal expansion were also shown by some nonresponding patients. In the 0.1-3.0 mg/kg groups, partial responders had among the lowest normalized peripheral clonal expansion, particularly in CD8+ T cells.

For sequencing of the TCRbeta CDR3 region, genomic DNA was extracted from the sorted cells. TCRbeta CDR3 regions were sequenced using the immunoSEQ Assay. Here the immuneACCESS table is served through TCRdb, limited to in-frame sequences with V and J called. Missing clones are a known gap in these copies; in checked studies unresolved V genes cover under half, and the rest lacks a known reason. The sample data list approximately 84,000 clones, and about 92% of these were observed just once. About 0.2% of the sample is in the top ten clones. Trimming costs V 0 bases and J 1 base, and their ends lie 10 bases apart. CDR1 SGHNT and CDR2 YYREEE are derived from the germline V gene (reference sequence). The cysteine opens and the phenylalanine closes a CDR3 of 15 amino acids. Of all the DNA, just the CDR3 is kept, 45 bases in frame from base 1.

In this chain, TRBV5-4 is recombined with TRBJ1-2; no D gene is confidently identified. The source of this sequence is an adult with an advanced solid tumor such as melanoma, head and neck, liver or kidney cancer. Here the sequenced sample was CD4+ or CD8+ T cells sorted from blood, taken in a trial of the OX40 agonist ivuxolimab. The nucleotide sequence is given as TGTGCCAGCAGCTTGGTCGGGCGTTTTAACTATGGCTACACCTTC. It codes for CASSLVGRFNYGYTF.